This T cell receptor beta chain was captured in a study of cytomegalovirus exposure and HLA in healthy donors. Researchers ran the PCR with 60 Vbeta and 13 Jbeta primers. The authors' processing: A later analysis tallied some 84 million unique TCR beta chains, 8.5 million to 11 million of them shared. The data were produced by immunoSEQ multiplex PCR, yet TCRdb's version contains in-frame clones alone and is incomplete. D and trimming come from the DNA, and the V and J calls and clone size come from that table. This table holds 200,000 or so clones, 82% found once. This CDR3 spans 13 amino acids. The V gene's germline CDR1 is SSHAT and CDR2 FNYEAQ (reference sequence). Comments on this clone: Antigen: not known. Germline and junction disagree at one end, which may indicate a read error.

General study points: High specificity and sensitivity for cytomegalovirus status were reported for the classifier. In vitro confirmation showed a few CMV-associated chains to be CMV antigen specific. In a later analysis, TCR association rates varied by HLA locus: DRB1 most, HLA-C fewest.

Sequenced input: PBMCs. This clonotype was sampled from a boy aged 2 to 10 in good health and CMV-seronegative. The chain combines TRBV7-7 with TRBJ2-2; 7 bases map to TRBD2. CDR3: CASSKGLAGELFF. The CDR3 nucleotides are TGTGCTAGCAGCAAAGGACTAGCCGGGGAGCTGTTTTTT.